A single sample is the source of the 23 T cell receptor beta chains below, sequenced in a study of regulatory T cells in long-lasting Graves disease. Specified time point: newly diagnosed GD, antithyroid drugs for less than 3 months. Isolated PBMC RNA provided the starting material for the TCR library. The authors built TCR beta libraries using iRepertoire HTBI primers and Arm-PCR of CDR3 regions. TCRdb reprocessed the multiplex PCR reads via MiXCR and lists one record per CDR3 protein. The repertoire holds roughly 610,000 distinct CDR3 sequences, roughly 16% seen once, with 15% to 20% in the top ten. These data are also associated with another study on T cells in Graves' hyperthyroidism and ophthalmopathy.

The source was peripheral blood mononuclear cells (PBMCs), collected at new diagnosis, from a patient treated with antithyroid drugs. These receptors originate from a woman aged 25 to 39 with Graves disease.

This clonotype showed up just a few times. The CDR3 nucleotides read TGTGCCAGCAGCCAGACATTAAGCGGGGCGATGGGAGAGACCCAGTACTTC. This codes for CASSQTLSGAMGETQYF. The genes are TRBV3-1 and TRBJ2-5; TRBD2 aligns across 7 bases. The CDR3 totals 17 residues. Losses at the gene ends were 3 bases for V and 4 bases for J; bases not matched to a gene: 14. CDR1 is LGHDT, CDR2 YNNKEL, per germline (reference sequence).

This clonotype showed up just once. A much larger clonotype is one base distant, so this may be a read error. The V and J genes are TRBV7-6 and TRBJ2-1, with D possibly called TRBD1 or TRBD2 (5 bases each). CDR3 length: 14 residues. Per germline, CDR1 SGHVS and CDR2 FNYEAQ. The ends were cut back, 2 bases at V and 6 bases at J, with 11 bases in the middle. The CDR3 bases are TGTGCCAGCAGCTTATATCGGGGCGGCAATGAGCAGTTCTTC. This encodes CASSLYRGGNEQFF.

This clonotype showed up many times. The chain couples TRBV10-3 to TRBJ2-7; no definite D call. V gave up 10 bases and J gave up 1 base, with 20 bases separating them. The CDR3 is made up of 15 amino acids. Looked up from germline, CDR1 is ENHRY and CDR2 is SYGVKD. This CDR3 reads CATKEGQAQSYEQYF. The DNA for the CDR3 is TGTGCCACCAAGGAAGGGCAGGCCCAGTCCTACGAGCAGTACTTC.

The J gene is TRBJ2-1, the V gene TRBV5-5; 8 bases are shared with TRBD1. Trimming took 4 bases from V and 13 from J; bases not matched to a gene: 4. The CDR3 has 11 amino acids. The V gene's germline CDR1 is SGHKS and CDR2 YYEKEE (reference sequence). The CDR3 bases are TGTGCCAGCAGCGACGGACAGGGACAGTTCTTC. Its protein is CASSDGQGQFF.

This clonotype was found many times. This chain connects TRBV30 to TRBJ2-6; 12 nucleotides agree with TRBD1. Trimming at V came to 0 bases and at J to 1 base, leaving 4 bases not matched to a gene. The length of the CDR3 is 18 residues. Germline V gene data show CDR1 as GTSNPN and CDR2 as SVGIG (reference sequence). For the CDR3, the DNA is TGTGCCTGGAGTGTTGAGGGACAGGGGGCTTCTGGGGCCAACGTCCTGACTTTC. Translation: CAWSVEGQGASGANVLTF.

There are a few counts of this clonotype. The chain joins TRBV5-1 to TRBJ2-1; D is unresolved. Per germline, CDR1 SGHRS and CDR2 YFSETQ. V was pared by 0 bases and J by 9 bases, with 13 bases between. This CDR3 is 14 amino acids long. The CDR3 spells CASSLVPESGEQFF. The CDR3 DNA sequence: TGCGCCAGCAGCTTGGTTCCAGAATCGGGTGAGCAGTTCTTC.

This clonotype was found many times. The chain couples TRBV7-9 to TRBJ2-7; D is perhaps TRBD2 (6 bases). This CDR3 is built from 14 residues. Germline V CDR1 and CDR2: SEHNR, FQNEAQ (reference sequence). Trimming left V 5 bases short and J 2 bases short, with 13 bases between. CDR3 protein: CASSLGLPPYEQYF. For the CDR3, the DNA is TGTGCCAGCAGCCTGGGACTTCCACCCTACGAGCAGTACTTC.

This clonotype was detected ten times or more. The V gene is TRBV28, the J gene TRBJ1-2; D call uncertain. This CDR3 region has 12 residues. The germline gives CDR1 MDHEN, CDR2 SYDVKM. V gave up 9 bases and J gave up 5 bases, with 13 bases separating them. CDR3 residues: CASSYAGYGYTF. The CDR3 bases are TGTGCCAGTTCTTACGCGGGGTATGGCTACACCTTC.

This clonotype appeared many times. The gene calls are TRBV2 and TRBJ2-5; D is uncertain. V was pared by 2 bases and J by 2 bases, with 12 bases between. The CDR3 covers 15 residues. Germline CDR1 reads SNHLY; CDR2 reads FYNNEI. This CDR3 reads CASSEYSQKQETQYF. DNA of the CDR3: TGTGCCAGCAGTGAATACTCACAAAAACAAGAGACCCAGTACTTC.

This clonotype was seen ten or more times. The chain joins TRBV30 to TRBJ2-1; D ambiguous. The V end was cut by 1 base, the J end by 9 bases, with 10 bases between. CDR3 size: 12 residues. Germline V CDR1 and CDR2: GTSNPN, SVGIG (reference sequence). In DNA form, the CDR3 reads TGTGCCTGGAGTGCCGGACCGCCTGAGCAGTTCTTC. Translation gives CAWSAGPPEQFF.

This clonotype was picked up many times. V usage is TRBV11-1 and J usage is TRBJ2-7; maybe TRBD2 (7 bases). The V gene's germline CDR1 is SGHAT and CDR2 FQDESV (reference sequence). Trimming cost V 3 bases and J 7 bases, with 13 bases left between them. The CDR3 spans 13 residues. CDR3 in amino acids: CASSFLGGQEQYF. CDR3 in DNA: TGTGCCAGCAGCTTCCTCGGGGGGCAAGAGCAGTACTTC.

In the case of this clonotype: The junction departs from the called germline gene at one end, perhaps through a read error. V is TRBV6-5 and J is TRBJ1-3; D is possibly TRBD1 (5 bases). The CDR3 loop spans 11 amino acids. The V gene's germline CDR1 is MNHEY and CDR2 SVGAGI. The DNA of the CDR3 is TGTGCCAGCAGTTACGGGGCGGAGAGAAATTTT. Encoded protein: CASSYGAERNF.

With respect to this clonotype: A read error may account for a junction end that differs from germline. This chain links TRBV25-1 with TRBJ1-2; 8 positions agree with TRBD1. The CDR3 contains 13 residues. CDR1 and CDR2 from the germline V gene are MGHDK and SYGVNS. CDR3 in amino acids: CASRESGTGRYTF. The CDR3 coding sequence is TGTGCCAGCAGGGAATCGGGGACAGGCCGCTACACCTTC.

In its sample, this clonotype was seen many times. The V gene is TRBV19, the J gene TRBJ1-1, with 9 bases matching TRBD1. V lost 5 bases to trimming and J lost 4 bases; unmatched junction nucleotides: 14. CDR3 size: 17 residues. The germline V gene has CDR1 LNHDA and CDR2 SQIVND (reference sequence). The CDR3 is CASSDRDRDVFGTEAFF. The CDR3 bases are TGTGCCAGTAGTGACCGGGACAGGGATGTTTTTGGCACTGAAGCTTTCTTT.

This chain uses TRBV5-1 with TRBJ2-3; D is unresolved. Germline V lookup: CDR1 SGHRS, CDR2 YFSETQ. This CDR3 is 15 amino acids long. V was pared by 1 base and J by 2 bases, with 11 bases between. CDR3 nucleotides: TGCGCCAGCAGCTTGCGTTCCCGAACCACAGATACGCAGTATTTT. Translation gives CASSLRSRTTDTQYF.

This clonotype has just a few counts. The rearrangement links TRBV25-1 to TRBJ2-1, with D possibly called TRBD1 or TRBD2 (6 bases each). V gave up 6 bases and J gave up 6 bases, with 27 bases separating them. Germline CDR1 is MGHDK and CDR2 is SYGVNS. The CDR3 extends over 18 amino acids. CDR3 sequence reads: CASSPTGYGGLSVNEQFF. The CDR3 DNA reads TGTGCCAGCAGCCCCACAGGCTACGGGGGCCTGAGTGTCAATGAGCAGTTCTTC. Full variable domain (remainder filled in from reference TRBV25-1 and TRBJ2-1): EADIYQTPRYLVIGTGKKITLECSQTMGHDKMYWYQQDPGMELHLIHYSYGVNSTEKGDLSSESTVSRIRTEHFPLTLESARPSHTSQYLCASSPTGYGGLSVNEQFFGPGTRLTVL.

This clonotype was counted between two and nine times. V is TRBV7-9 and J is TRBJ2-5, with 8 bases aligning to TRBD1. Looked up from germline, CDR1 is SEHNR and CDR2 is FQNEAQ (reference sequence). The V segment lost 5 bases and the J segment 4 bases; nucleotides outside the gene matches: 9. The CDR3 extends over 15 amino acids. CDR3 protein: CASSPPPTGAETQYF. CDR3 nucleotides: TGTGCCAGCAGCCCCCCCCCGACAGGGGCAGAGACCCAGTACTTC.

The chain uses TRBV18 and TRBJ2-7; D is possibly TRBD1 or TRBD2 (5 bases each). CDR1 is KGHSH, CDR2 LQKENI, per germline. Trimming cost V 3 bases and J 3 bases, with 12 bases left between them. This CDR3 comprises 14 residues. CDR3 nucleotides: TGTGCCAGCTCACCCCGGGACGGAGTCTACGAGCAGTACTTC. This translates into CASSPRDGVYEQYF.

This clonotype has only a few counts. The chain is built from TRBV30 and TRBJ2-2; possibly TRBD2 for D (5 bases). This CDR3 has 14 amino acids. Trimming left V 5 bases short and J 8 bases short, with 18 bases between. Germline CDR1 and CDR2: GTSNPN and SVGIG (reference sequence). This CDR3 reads CAWARGSSGGELFF. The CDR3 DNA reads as TGTGCCTGGGCTCGCGGTAGTTCGGGAGGGGAGCTGTTTTTT.

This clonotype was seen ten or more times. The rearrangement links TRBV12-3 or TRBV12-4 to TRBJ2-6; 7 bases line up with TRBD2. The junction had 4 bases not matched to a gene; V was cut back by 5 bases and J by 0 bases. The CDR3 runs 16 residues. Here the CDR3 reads CASSGWGGSGANVLTF. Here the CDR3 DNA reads TGTGCCAGCAGTGGTTGGGGGGGCTCTGGGGCCAACGTCCTGACTTTC.

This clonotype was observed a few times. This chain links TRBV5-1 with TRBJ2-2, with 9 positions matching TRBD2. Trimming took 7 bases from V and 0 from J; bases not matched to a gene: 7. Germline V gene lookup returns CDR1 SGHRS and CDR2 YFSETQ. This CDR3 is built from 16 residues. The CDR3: CASHQTSGANTGELFF. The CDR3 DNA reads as TGCGCCAGCCACCAGACTAGCGGAGCGAACACCGGGGAGCTGTTTTTT.

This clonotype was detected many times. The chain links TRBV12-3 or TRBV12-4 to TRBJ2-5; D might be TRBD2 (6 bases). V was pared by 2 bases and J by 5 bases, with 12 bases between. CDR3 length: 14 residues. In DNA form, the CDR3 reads TGTGCCAGCAGTTTAATCGGGACTTCCGAGACCCAGTACTTC. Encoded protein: CASSLIGTSETQYF.

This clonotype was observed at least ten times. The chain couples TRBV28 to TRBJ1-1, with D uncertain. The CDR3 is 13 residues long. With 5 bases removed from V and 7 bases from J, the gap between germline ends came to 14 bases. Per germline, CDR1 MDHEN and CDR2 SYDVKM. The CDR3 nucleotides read TGTGCCAGCAGTCCATTGGACGGCCGTGAAGCTTTCTTT. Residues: CASSPLDGREAFF.